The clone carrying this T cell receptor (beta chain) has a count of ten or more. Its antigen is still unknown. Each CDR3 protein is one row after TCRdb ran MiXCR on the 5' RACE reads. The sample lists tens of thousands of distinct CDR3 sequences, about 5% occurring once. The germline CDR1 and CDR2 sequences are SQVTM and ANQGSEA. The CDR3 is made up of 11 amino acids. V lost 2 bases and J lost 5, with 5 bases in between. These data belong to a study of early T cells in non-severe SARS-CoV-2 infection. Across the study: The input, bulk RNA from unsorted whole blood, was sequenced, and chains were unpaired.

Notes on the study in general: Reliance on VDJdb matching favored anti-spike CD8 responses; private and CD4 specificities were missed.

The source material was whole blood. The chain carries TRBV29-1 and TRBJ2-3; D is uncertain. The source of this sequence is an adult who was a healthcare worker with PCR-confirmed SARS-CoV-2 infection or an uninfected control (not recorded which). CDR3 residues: CSVERLDTQYF. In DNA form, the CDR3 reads TGCAGCGTTGAAAGGCTAGATACGCAGTATTTT.